This T cell receptor (beta chain) was obtained from a study of human T cells and chemical hapten exposure. Background on the study: For sensitization, 2% DPC was applied to a 2 cm by 2 cm patch of upper inner arm skin. Patients had diphenylcyclopropenone applied to the scalp weekly throughout the roughly 25-week study.

Unique molecular identifiers were attached to individual cDNA molecules during library preparation. Via MiXCR, TCRdb re-called the RACE reads, giving one row per CDR3 protein. The data contain around 110,000 distinct CDR3 sequences, about an eighth of them singletons. This CDR3 comprises 16 residues. CDR1 is MNHEY, CDR2 SVGAGI, per germline. The V and J ends lost 0 bases and 6 bases, in that order; junction bases with no gene match: 6. Time point reported: patch test 1, 2 weeks after DPC sensitization. As for treatment: therapeutic diphenylcyclopropenone sensitization with weekly scalp DPC. Total RNA was isolated from whole blood that had not been fractionated. Only a few counts were recorded for this clonotype.

The sample here was whole blood, taken in connection with sensitization to the hapten diphenylcyclopropenone (DPC). J is TRBJ2-3 and V is TRBV6-5; 10 bases are a match to TRBD2. This sequence was found in a woman in her 50s with alopecia areata. Some clones in this sample may be carry-over from other donors' samples. CDR3 in DNA: TGTGCCAGCAGTTACTCTATCCTAGCGGGGGCGGATACGCAGTATTTT. Protein: CASSYSILAGADTQYF.